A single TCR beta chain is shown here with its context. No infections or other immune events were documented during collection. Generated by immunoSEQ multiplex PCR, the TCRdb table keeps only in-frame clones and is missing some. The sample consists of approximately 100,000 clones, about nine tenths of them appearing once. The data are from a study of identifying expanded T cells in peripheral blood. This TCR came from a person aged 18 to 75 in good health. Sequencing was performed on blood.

CDR3 loop: CASRKAYAQIISGNTIYF. The CDR3, as DNA: TGCGCCAGCAGAAAGGCCTACGCGCAAATCATCTCTGGAAACACCATATATTTT. This chain uses TRBV4-3 with TRBJ1-3, with D unclear. CDR1 is LGHNA, CDR2 YSLEER, per germline. There are 18 residues in the CDR3. The V gene lost 6 bases and the J gene lost 0 bases, with 21 bases spanning the gap.